The sequence of this T cell receptor beta chain was determined in a study of blood T cell repertoires in COVID-19. The germline V gene encodes CDR1 LGHNA and CDR2 YSLEER. With 2 bases removed from V and 5 bases from J, the gap between germline ends came to 27 bases. The CDR3 has 19 amino acids. The table came from immunoSEQ multiplex PCR; TCRdb's copy has only in-frame clones and leaves some out. The data show 9,500 to 15,000 clones, about nine tenths seen once. This sequence was found in a woman aged 70 to 79 with active COVID-19. The J gene is TRBJ1-2, the V gene TRBV4-3; D is perhaps TRBD1 (6 bases). The specimen was peripheral blood. The CDR3 bases are TGCGCCAGCAGCCAAAGTATACTCCATTTCCGGACAGAGTATTATGGCTACACCTTC. Translation: CASSQSILHFRTEYYGYTF.